The 16 T cell receptor beta chains presented below share a single source sample, sequenced in a study of sequential checkpoint blockade in melanoma. The sample's treatment: randomized to nivolumab then ipilimumab (arm A) or the reverse (arm B). Method: immunoSEQ multiplex PCR; TCRdb's copy keeps in-frame clones and lacks some. Of nearly 4,000 clones in the sample, approximately 19% were seen once. The sample consisted of tumor tissue (inferred from file names), taken from a patient given nivolumab and ipilimumab in sequence. These TCRs come from a human donor with melanoma.

This clone showed up just a few times. CDR3 in amino acids: CASSALAGVGEQFF. The CDR3 bases are TGTGCCAGTAGTGCACTAGCGGGGGTCGGTGAGCAGTTCTTC. The chain is built from TRBV19 and TRBJ2-1; 11 bases align to TRBD2. The CDR3 consists of 14 residues. Germline V gives CDR1 LNHDA, CDR2 SQIVND (reference sequence). V shed 5 bases, J shed 9 bases, and the junction held 6 bases outside the gene matches.

This clone is medium-sized (0.01 to 0.1%) in the sample. The genes are TRBV12-5 and TRBJ2-1, with 9 bases lining up with TRBD1. CDR1 is LGHNT, CDR2 FRNRAP, per germline. The CDR3 runs 13 residues. CDR3 sequence (DNA): TGTGCGAGCACGTGGACAGGGGTTGCTGAGCAGTTCTTC. This sequence encodes CASTWTGVAEQFF.

This clone was detected a few times. V usage is TRBV6-8 and J usage is TRBJ1-5; weak D call: TRBD1 (5 bases). The V and J ends lost 6 bases and 5 bases respectively, with 11 bases between them. The CDR3 loop spans 13 amino acids. CDR1 MNHGY and CDR2 SAAAGT come from the germline V gene. The CDR3 region is CASRRDWDQPQHF. The CDR3 region has the DNA TGTGCCAGCAGAAGGGACTGGGATCAGCCCCAGCATTTT.

This clone was counted ten times or more. The V gene is TRBV11-3, the J gene TRBJ1-1, with D perhaps TRBD1 (6 bases). V lost 5 bases and J lost 5, with 18 bases in between. Germline values: CDR1 SGHNT, CDR2 YENEEA. The CDR3 is made up of 15 amino acids. The CDR3 protein is CASSPGGGQRTEAFF. CDR3 nucleotides: TGTGCCAGCAGCCCCGGCGGGGGCCAGAGGACTGAAGCTTTCTTT. The full variable domain, in which reference TRBV11-3 and TRBJ1-1 provide the parts outside the CDR3, is EAGVVQSPRYKIIEKKQPVAFWCNPISGHNTLYWYLQNLGQGPELLIRYENEEAVDDSQLPKDRFSAERLKGVDSTLKIQPAELGDSAVYLCASSPGGGQRTEAFFGQGTRLTVV.

The rearrangement uses TRBV18 and TRBJ1-1; unclear D gene. The V and J ends lost 5 bases and 1 base respectively, with 8 bases between them. The germline gives CDR1 KGHSH, CDR2 LQKENI. The CDR3 has 13 residues. The CDR3 here is CASSGLGNTEAFF. DNA for the CDR3: TGTGCCAGCTCAGGGTTGGGGAACACTGAAGCTTTCTTT.

This clone has ten or more counts. This chain links TRBV11-3 with TRBJ2-5; 11 bases line up with TRBD1. There are 14 residues in the CDR3. Trimming removed 3 bases from V and 4 bases from J; junction bases left unmatched: 1. Germline V CDR1 and CDR2: SGHNT, YENEEA. CDR3 amino acids: CASSFGTGGETQYF. The DNA for the CDR3 is TGTGCCAGCAGCTTCGGGACAGGGGGAGAGACCCAGTACTTC.

This clone was counted ten times or more. This chain joins TRBV11-3 and TRBJ2-7, with 12 bases fitting TRBD2. The CDR3 consists of 15 residues. CDR1 is SGHNT, CDR2 YENEEA, per germline. J lost 4 bases, V lost 5 bases, and 6 bases had no gene match. DNA of the CDR3: TGTGCCAGCAGCCAGCAAACTAGCGGGGGGTACGAGCAGTACTTC. It codes for CASSQQTSGGYEQYF.

V and J are TRBV5-1 and TRBJ1-4; 8 bases align to TRBD1. Germline V lookup: CDR1 SGHRS, CDR2 YFSETQ. V was clipped by 5 bases and J by 2 bases; unmatched bases: 5. The CDR3 has 15 residues. As DNA, the CDR3 is TGCGCCAGCAGACCACAGGGGGGGACTAATGAAAAACTGTTTTTT. Protein product: CASRPQGGTNEKLFF.

In this sample, this clone turned up a few times. This chain links TRBV6-8 with TRBJ1-6; 8 nucleotides match TRBD1. This CDR3 region has 14 residues. Germline V lookup: CDR1 MNHGY, CDR2 SAAAGT. After removal of 6 bases from V and 7 bases from J, the junction contained 5 bases not matched to a gene. CDR3 residues: CASRMDRANSPLHF. The CDR3 region has the DNA TGTGCCAGCAGGATGGACAGGGCAAATTCACCCCTCCACTTT.

The J gene is TRBJ1-2, the V gene TRBV5-1; 7 positions match TRBD1. CDR3 length equals 14 residues. Germline CDR1 is SGHRS and CDR2 is YFSETQ. The V gene end was trimmed by 4 bases and the J gene end by 5 bases; junction bases not matched to a gene: 8. For the CDR3, the DNA is TGCGCCAGCAGCCAGGGTGACAGGGTTTATGGCTACACCTTC. Translation gives CASSQGDRVYGYTF.

CDR3 sequence reads: CSVESTLTTGTTYEQYF. The CDR3 DNA is TGCAGCGTTGAATCCACGCTAACGACAGGTACAACCTACGAGCAGTACTTC. The chain carries TRBV29-1 and TRBJ2-7, with D possibly TRBD1 on 6 matching bases. The CDR3 consists of 17 residues. Trimming took off 2 bases at V and 2 bases at J, with 22 bases between the two ends. Germline V CDR1 and CDR2: SQVTM, ANQGSEA.

The CDR3 protein is CASNRGSGANVLTF. CDR3 nucleotide sequence: TGTGCCAGTAACAGGGGCTCTGGGGCCAACGTCCTGACTTTC. The V call is TRBV19, the J call TRBJ2-6; 7 bases line up with TRBD1. J was trimmed by 0 bases and V by 7 bases; bases with no gene match: 0. Germline CDR1 and CDR2: LNHDA and SQIVND (reference sequence). This CDR3 spans 14 amino acids.

This chain joins TRBV5-1 and TRBJ1-6; TRBD1 matches at 8 bases. The CDR3 is 17 amino acids. Germline V gene data show CDR1 as SGHRS and CDR2 as YFSETQ. Losses at the gene ends were 0 bases for V and 9 bases for J; bases not matched to a gene: 11. CDR3 sequence (DNA): TGCGCCAGCAGCTTGGAGGGTGTGGGGCAGGGGGCTTCACCCCTCCACTTT. It encodes CASSLEGVGQGASPLHF.

This clone has a count of ten or more. The CDR3 reads CASSLGVGPYNEQFF. The CDR3 DNA follows: TGTGCCAGCAGCTTAGGGGTGGGGCCTTACAATGAGCAGTTCTTC. The genes are TRBV11-3 and TRBJ2-1; possibly TRBD1 for D (5 bases). The CDR3 is 15 residues long. Trimming stripped 1 base from V and 4 bases from J, with 11 bases between. Germline loops: CDR1 SGHNT, CDR2 YENEEA.

This clone was seen repeatedly, ten times or more. The chain links TRBV11-3 to TRBJ2-3, with TRBD1 identical over 7 bases. CDR1 and CDR2 (germline): SGHNT, YENEEA. This CDR3 has 15 residues. The V segment lost 4 bases and the J segment 6 bases; nucleotides outside the gene matches: 10. CDR3 DNA sequence: TGTGCCAGCAGCTCTCGACAGGGACCTCAGGATACGCAGTATTTT. It is translated as CASSSRQGPQDTQYF.

At least ten counts were recorded for this clone. This chain joins TRBV11-3 and TRBJ2-1; 10 bases agree with TRBD2. V was pared by 3 bases and J by 8 bases, with 7 bases of the junction left unmatched. The CDR3 runs to 15 residues. Germline CDR1 and CDR2: SGHNT and YENEEA. The CDR3: CASSLGGLARHEQFF. The CDR3 DNA follows: TGTGCCAGCAGCTTGGGGGGACTAGCGAGGCATGAGCAGTTCTTC.